These 32 T cell receptor beta chains were sequenced from one sample in a study of shared clonotypes between healthy human individuals. Only in-frame clones appear in the TCRdb table, and some are missing; sequencing was by immunoSEQ multiplex PCR. The repertoire holds about 1.1 million clones, with roughly 80% as singletons. The source material was memory CD4+ T cells from PBMCs. Specified subset: CD45RA-negative fraction. Every receptor here comes from a man younger than 35 in good health. Some clones in this sample may be carry-over from other donors' samples.

The J gene is TRBJ1-2, the V gene TRBV28; 7 nucleotides line up with TRBD1. The CDR3 is 15 residues long. CDR1 MDHEN and CDR2 SYDVKM come from the germline V gene. V lost 8 bases to trimming and J lost 4 bases; unmatched junction nucleotides: 13. CDR3 amino acids: CASRDFRQGLYGYTF. CDR3 nucleotides: TGTGCCAGCCGGGATTTCCGACAGGGCCTCTATGGCTACACCTTC.

V usage is TRBV7-9 and J usage is TRBJ2-5; a weak D match, TRBD1 (6 bases). Germline loops: CDR1 SEHNR, CDR2 FQNEAQ (reference sequence). Between the trimmed V and J ends, which lost 3 bases and 2 bases, there was a span of 13 bases. The CDR3 is made up of 15 amino acids. CDR3 nucleotide sequence: TGTGCCAGCAGCTTTCGACCTACAGGGCAAGAGACCCAGTACTTC. This encodes CASSFRPTGQETQYF. Using reference TRBV7-9 and TRBJ2-5 for the parts outside the CDR3, the full variable domain is DTGVSQNPRHKITKRGQNVTFRCDPISEHNRLYWYRQTLGQGPEFLTYFQNEAQLEKSRLLSDRFSAERPKGSFSTLEIQRTEQGDSAMYLCASSFRPTGQETQYFGPGTRLLVL.

The CDR3, as DNA: TGCGCCAGCAGCCATGCTCCCCGGGACAGGGGATATGGCTACACCTTC. The encoded protein is CASSHAPRDRGYGYTF. V and J are TRBV4-1 and TRBJ1-2; the match to TRBD1 covers 10 bases. Germline trimming cut 3 bases from V and 5 bases from J; bases unmatched to any gene: 9. The CDR3 totals 16 residues. Looked up from germline, CDR1 is MGHRA and CDR2 is YSYEKL.

The chain uses TRBV5-1 and TRBJ2-2; D possibly corresponds to TRBD2 (6 bases). Germline-derived CDR1 and CDR2 are SGHRS and YFSETQ. V lost 3 bases to trimming and J lost 6 bases, with 12 bases between them. The length of the CDR3 is 14 residues. As DNA, the CDR3 is TGCGCCAGCAGCTCCGGACTATTACCCGGGGAGCTGTTTTTT. Translating it yields CASSSGLLPGELFF.

The V and J genes are TRBV2 and TRBJ1-1, with D uncertain. The CDR3 is made up of 12 amino acids. Germline V gene sequence: CDR1 SNHLY, CDR2 FYNNEI. The V end lost 8 bases, the J end lost 5 bases, and 12 bases lay between the germline ends. For the CDR3, the DNA is TGTGCCAGCCAATTGGGGATAACTGAAGCTTTCTTT. Translated, it gives CASQLGITEAFF.

The chain has TRBV6-1 and TRBJ1-5, with 9 bases identical to TRBD1. Trimming took 3 bases from V and 6 from J; bases not matched to a gene: 6. The CDR3 runs 15 residues. Germline V lookup: CDR1 MNHNS, CDR2 SASEGT. The CDR3 is CASSEITGGSQPQHF. For the CDR3, the DNA is TGTGCCAGCAGTGAGATAACAGGGGGCTCTCAGCCCCAGCATTTT.

The rearrangement uses TRBV21-1 and TRBJ2-5; TRBD2 is the table's D call, not checked against the DNA. TRBV21-1 is a pseudogene. The CDR3 length is 18 residues. The CDR3, as DNA: TGTGCCAGCACCTCAAGACCCCCTATGTCAGGCGGGTCGGAGACCCAGTACTTC. Protein sequence: CASTSRPPMSGGSETQYF.

This clone appeared many times. The chain links TRBV27 to TRBJ2-2; possible D gene TRBD2, 6 bases. The CDR3 totals 15 residues. CDR1 is MNHEY and CDR2 is SMNVEV in the germline V gene (reference sequence). Trimming left V 0 bases short and J 5 bases short, with 10 bases between. CDR3: CASSLSRRGTGELFF. Written as DNA, the CDR3 is TGTGCCAGCAGTTTATCTCGGCGGGGAACCGGGGAGCTGTTTTTT.

This chain uses TRBV30 with TRBJ1-2; D unresolved. CDR1 is GTSNPN, CDR2 SVGIG, per germline (reference sequence). Trimming stripped 4 bases from V and 6 bases from J, with 12 bases between. This CDR3 is built from 12 residues. CDR3 sequence: CAWTTGGDGYTF. The CDR3 bases are TGTGCCTGGACCACTGGCGGGGATGGCTACACCTTC.

The chain joins TRBV4-3 to TRBJ2-3, with 13 nucleotides matching TRBD2. Germline CDR1 and CDR2: LGHNA and YSLEER. The ends lost 1 base at V and 0 bases at J; junction bases unmatched: 4. The CDR3 is 18 residues long. The DNA of the CDR3 is TGCGCCAGCAGCCAAGGGACTAGCGGGAGTCTCAGCACAGATACGCAGTATTTT. Its protein product is CASSQGTSGSLSTDTQYF.

This clone appeared a few times. In the same sample, other DNA sequences code for this CDR3. The CDR3 reads CASSLGGATNEKLFF. Written as DNA, the CDR3 is TGTGCCAGCAGTTTAGGTGGGGCAACTAATGAAAAACTGTTTTTT. This chain uses TRBV28 with TRBJ1-4; D is ambiguous. This CDR3 contains 15 residues. The germline V gene encodes CDR1 MDHEN and CDR2 SYDVKM. Trimming stripped 2 bases from V and 0 bases from J, with 7 bases between.

V and J are TRBV28 and TRBJ1-3; D gene uncertain. Germline lookup yields CDR1 MDHEN and CDR2 SYDVKM. The CDR3 contains 14 residues. V lost 7 bases, J lost 0 bases, and 10 bases lay in between. This CDR3 reads CASTRSNSGNTIYF. The CDR3, as DNA: TGTGCCAGCACCCGATCCAACTCTGGAAACACCATATATTTT.

This chain links TRBV9 with TRBJ2-2, with a tentative D call TRBD2 (5 bases). V gave up 0 bases and J gave up 4 bases, with 7 bases separating them. The CDR3 is 14 residues long. CDR1 and CDR2 from the germline V gene are SGDLS and YYNGEE. DNA for the CDR3: TGTGCCAGCAGCGTAGGGCGGGTCACCGGGGAGCTGTTTTTT. Its protein product is CASSVGRVTGELFF.

The gene calls are TRBV5-1 and TRBJ2-3, with 9 bases matching TRBD2. With V trimmed by 0 bases and J by 3 bases, 8 bases remained unmatched. The CDR3 has 17 amino acids. Germline V gene lookup returns CDR1 SGHRS and CDR2 YFSETQ. This chain's CDR3 is CASSLVTSGDPTDTQYF. CDR3 nucleotide sequence: TGCGCCAGCAGCTTGGTGACTAGCGGAGATCCTACAGATACGCAGTATTTT.

This clone was detected only a few times. The rearrangement links TRBV10-3 to TRBJ1-1; a possible D gene is TRBD1 (5 bases). This CDR3 has 19 residues. Per germline, CDR1 ENHRY and CDR2 SYGVKD. V lost 4 bases and J 1 base, leaving 25 bases between the germline ends. CDR3 residues: CAISGAGPGWSGGNTEAFF. The CDR3 nucleotides read TGTGCCATCAGTGGGGCGGGACCCGGATGGTCCGGAGGGAACACTGAAGCTTTCTTT.

The rearrangement links TRBV15 to TRBJ2-2; perhaps TRBD1 as D (5 bases). Trimming removed 3 bases at V and 5 bases at J, with 13 bases between. CDR3 length: 15 residues. Germline V lookup: CDR1 LNHNV, CDR2 YYDKDF (reference sequence). The CDR3 bases are TGTGCCACCAGCAGTAAGACAGCCGAGACCGGGGAGCTGTTTTTT. Its translation: CATSSKTAETGELFF.

For this clone: It is likely a read error: a sequence one base away is far more abundant. CDR3 residues: CATSREVILNIGELFF. The CDR3 coding sequence is TGTGCCACCAGCAGAGAAGTAATCTTGAACATCGGGGAGCTGTTTTTT. The V gene is TRBV15, the J gene TRBJ2-2; D remains ambiguous. The CDR3 contains 16 residues. The V gene's germline CDR1 is LNHNV and CDR2 YYDKDF (reference sequence). Using reference TRBV15 and TRBJ2-2 for the parts outside the CDR3, the full variable domain is DAMVIQNPRYQVTQFGKPVTLSCSQTLNHNVMYWYQQKSSQAPKLLFHYYDKDFNNEADTPDNFQSRRPNTSFCFLDIRSPGLGDTAMYLCATSREVILNIGELFFGEGSRLTVL.

Turning to this clone: The same CDR3 is also encoded by other DNA sequences in this sample. This chain links TRBV9 with TRBJ2-3; 11 positions match TRBD2. The trim removed 4 bases at V and 2 bases at J, leaving 6 bases unmatched. Germline V CDR1 and CDR2: SGDLS, YYNGEE. CDR3 size: 16 residues. This CDR3 is CASSPRTSGHTDTQYF. The CDR3 region has the DNA TGTGCCAGCAGCCCCCGGACTAGCGGGCACACAGATACGCAGTATTTT.

CDR3 region: CASSLAAAGYTF. The CDR3 DNA sequence: TGTGCCAGCAGCTTGGCCGCGGCGGGCTACACCTTC. The V call is TRBV5-6, the J call TRBJ1-2; D remains ambiguous. Germline V lookup: CDR1 SGHDT, CDR2 YYEEEE. The CDR3 is made up of 12 amino acids. V lost 0 bases to trimming and J lost 8 bases, with 8 bases between them.

The rearrangement uses TRBV4-1 and TRBJ1-2; TRBD1 matches 7 bases. Germline CDR1 and CDR2: MGHRA and YSYEKL. V dropped 3 bases and J dropped 4; count of bases not matched to a gene: 11. The CDR3 loop spans 16 amino acids. CDR3 sequence (DNA): TGCGCCAGCAGCCAGACACAGGGGTTCCAAGGCTATGGCTACACCTTC. It encodes CASSQTQGFQGYGYTF.

Regarding this clone: A read error may account for a junction end that differs from germline. The rearrangement links TRBV29-1 to TRBJ2-1; D might be TRBD2 (6 bases). The CDR3 runs to 12 residues. Germline loops: CDR1 SQVTM, CDR2 ANQGSEA. The CDR3, as DNA: TGCAGCGTTGATCTTTCCGGGGGAACGCCGGTCTTC. Translating it yields CSVDLSGGTPVF.

This clone was counted a single time. The V gene is TRBV6-1, the J gene TRBJ2-3; 7 nucleotides line up with TRBD1. The CDR3 has 13 residues. CDR1 is MNHNS and CDR2 is SASEGT in the germline V gene. The V gene end was trimmed by 8 bases and the J gene end by 3 bases; junction bases not matched to a gene: 5. Written as DNA, the CDR3 is TGTGCCAGCGCAACGGGACAGACAGATACGCAGTATTTT. It specifies CASATGQTDTQYF.

On this clone: The junction does not match germline at one end; this may be a read error. The genes are TRBV10-3 and TRBJ1-2, with 8 bases aligning to TRBD1. CDR1 and CDR2 from the germline V gene are ENHRY and SYGVKD. The CDR3 runs 14 residues. In nucleotides, the CDR3 is TGTGTCATCGGTTCGGACAGGGTAGGCTATGGCTACACCTTC. Its protein is CVIGSDRVGYGYTF.

To note about this clone: The same CDR3 can be traced to other DNA sequences in this sample. The chain combines TRBV28 with TRBJ1-5; maybe TRBD1 (6 bases). V was trimmed by 3 bases and J by 4 bases, leaving 10 bases between them. CDR3 length: 14 amino acids. Looked up from germline, CDR1 is MDHEN and CDR2 is SYDVKM. The CDR3 sequence: CASSLLQGNQPQHF. In DNA, the CDR3 is TGTGCCAGCAGTTTGTTACAGGGAAATCAGCCCCAGCATTTT.

This clone appeared a few times. The chain recombines TRBV30 with TRBJ1-1, with TRBD1 identical over 8 bases. CDR3 length: 13 amino acids. The V segment lost 3 bases and the J segment 8 bases; nucleotides outside the gene matches: 8. Germline loops: CDR1 GTSNPN, CDR2 SVGIG (reference sequence). CDR3 protein: CAWSLRQGLEAFF. DNA of the CDR3: TGTGCCTGGAGCCTAAGACAGGGGTTGGAAGCTTTCTTT.

V gene TRBV28 combines with J gene TRBJ1-5; 9 positions agree with TRBD1. This CDR3 region has 16 residues. V shed 3 bases and J 4 bases; nucleotides not matched to a gene: 7. Germline V gene sequence: CDR1 MDHEN, CDR2 SYDVKM. CDR3 nucleotide sequence: TGTGCCAGCAGTTTTTCCGGGACAGGGATGAATCAGCCCCAGCATTTT. It yields the protein CASSFSGTGMNQPQHF.

This clone was picked up many times. V gene TRBV29-1 combines with J gene TRBJ2-3, with D hard to call. The germline V gene encodes CDR1 SQVTM and CDR2 ANQGSEA. Trimming left V 6 bases short and J 2 bases short, with 18 bases between. The CDR3 runs to 15 residues. In DNA form, the CDR3 reads TGCAGCGTGGTGGGTGGCGCGGACCTCACAGATACGCAGTATTTT. Amino acid sequence: CSVVGGADLTDTQYF.

A word on this clone: Other nucleotide sequences in the sample specify the same CDR3. CDR3 residues: CASSPLLAGEQYF. CDR3 DNA sequence: TGTGCCAGCTCACCTCTCCTAGCGGGAGAGCAGTACTTC. The chain recombines TRBV18 with TRBJ2-7; 9 nucleotides align to TRBD2. The CDR3 covers 13 residues. The V and J ends lost 3 bases and 7 bases, in that order; junction bases with no gene match: 4. Per germline, CDR1 KGHSH and CDR2 LQKENI.

This clone is a singleton in its sample. The chain couples TRBV5-4 to TRBJ2-5; TRBD2 matches at 7 bases. J gave up 5 bases and V 3 bases, and 7 bases lay outside the gene matches. The CDR3 extends over 14 amino acids. Germline CDR1 is SGHNT and CDR2 is YYREEE (reference sequence). CDR3 residues: CASSSGTTRETQYF. For the CDR3, the DNA is TGTGCCAGCAGCTCCGGGACTACGAGGGAGACCCAGTACTTC.

This clone was counted once. This chain links TRBV5-1 with TRBJ2-7; D is possibly TRBD2 (6 bases). Germline assignment: CDR1 SGHRS and CDR2 YFSETQ. The CDR3 has 14 residues. V was pared by 4 bases and J by 7 bases, with 18 bases between. The CDR3 sequence: CASSPGAAGREQYF. The CDR3, as DNA: TGCGCCAGCAGCCCGGGAGCCGCGGGGAGGGAGCAGTACTTC.

CDR3 residues: CASSYSRTDFNTEAFF. The CDR3 DNA follows: TGTGCCAGCAGTTACTCAAGGACAGACTTCAACACTGAAGCTTTCTTT. The chain recombines TRBV6-6 with TRBJ1-1; tentative D call: TRBD1 (6 bases). Between the trimmed V and J ends, which lost 0 bases and 2 bases, there was a span of 13 bases. Looked up from germline, CDR1 is MNHNY and CDR2 is SVGAGI (reference sequence). This CDR3 contains 16 residues.

The chain recombines TRBV2 with TRBJ2-7; TRBD2 might be the D (6 bases). Germline V gene data show CDR1 as SNHLY and CDR2 as FYNNEI. The CDR3 is 12 amino acids. V lost 6 bases to trimming and J lost 9 bases, with 15 bases between them. Here the CDR3 DNA reads TGTGCCAGCAGGGAACTGTCCGGGGGGCAGTACTTC. It encodes CASRELSGGQYF.